The T cell receptor beta chain under discussion was sequenced for a study of radiotherapy plus CTLA-4 blockade in lung cancer. Study at large: Among all patients, roughly 19% showed objective responses, while 30% to 35% had disease control. Broader study findings: Blood TCR clones of tumor origin expanded after radiotherapy plus ipilimumab.

Germline CDR1 and CDR2: SGHAT and FQNNGV. The CDR3 runs to 13 residues. The V gene lost 1 base and the J gene lost 2 bases, with 5 bases spanning the gap. Some clones are missing from TCRdb's copy, which holds only in-frame ones; the method was immunoSEQ multiplex PCR. The sample consists of 80,000 to 95,000 clones, 80% to 85% of them appearing once. Remarks on this clone: Antigen: not known.

V usage is TRBV11-2 and J usage is TRBJ1-1; no clear D. The source of this sequence is a human donor with non-small cell lung cancer who had stable disease on radiotherapy plus ipilimumab. The sequences come from peripheral blood, collected from a patient treated with radiotherapy plus ipilimumab. This CDR3 is CASSLGGNTEAFF. The CDR3 region has the DNA TGTGCCAGCAGCTTAGGAGGAAACACTGAAGCTTTCTTT.